The 26 T cell receptor beta chains reported below all come from one sample, sequenced in a study of cytomegalovirus exposure and HLA in healthy donors. The PCR used 60 Vbeta and 13 Jbeta primers. Using immunoSEQ multiplex PCR, the repertoire was profiled, and TCRdb retains in-frame clones only, with some absent. Of 100,000 to 150,000 clones in the sample, roughly 78% were seen once. The sequenced material came from PBMCs. The receptors here all came from a man younger than 45 in good health and CMV-seronegative.

The chain has TRBV27 and TRBJ2-1; D is perhaps TRBD2 (5 bases). From germline, CDR1 is MNHEY and CDR2 SMNVEV (reference sequence). V was shortened by 4 bases and J by 2 bases, with 12 bases between the two germline ends. The CDR3 runs to 15 residues. The CDR3 nucleotides are TGTGCCAGCAGTTATGGACTGTTAACCTACAATGAGCAGTTCTTC. Protein sequence: CASSYGLLTYNEQFF.

CDR3 in amino acids: CASSAGLAGGVQNTQYF. In nucleotides, the CDR3 is TGTGCCAGCAGCGCCGGACTAGCGGGGGGCGTACAGAATACGCAGTATTTT. The V call is TRBV5-4, the J call TRBJ2-3; 14 bases match TRBD2. Unmatched junction bases numbered 11, after V lost 4 bases and J lost 7 bases. This CDR3 has 17 amino acids. Germline V gene data show CDR1 as SGHNT and CDR2 as YYREEE (reference sequence).

The chain uses TRBV7-2 and TRBJ2-5, with D perhaps TRBD1 (5 bases). V was shortened by 1 base and J by 3 bases, with 9 bases between the two germline ends. CDR3 length: 14 residues. The germline CDR1 and CDR2 sequences are SGHTA and FQGNSA. In nucleotides, the CDR3 is TGTGCCAGCAGCTTAGTAGGCAGGGAAGAGACCCAGTACTTC. Translation: CASSLVGREETQYF.

This chain joins TRBV5-4 and TRBJ2-1; 13 bases are a match to TRBD2. The CDR3 totals 18 residues. The trim removed 0 bases at V and 0 bases at J, leaving 3 bases unmatched. Germline CDR1 reads SGHNT; CDR2 reads YYREEE (reference sequence). CDR3: CASSLGTSGGSSYNEQFF. The CDR3 bases are TGTGCCAGCAGCTTGGGGACTAGCGGGGGAAGCTCCTACAATGAGCAGTTCTTC.

CDR3 region: CASSLGTSTDTQYF. DNA for the CDR3: TGTGCCAGCAGTCTTGGGACTAGCACAGATACGCAGTATTTT. The chain recombines TRBV2 with TRBJ2-3; maybe TRBD2 (6 bases). The CDR3 length is 14 residues. V dropped 5 bases and J dropped 0 bases, with 9 bases sitting between them. Germline V lookup: CDR1 SNHLY, CDR2 FYNNEI.

The chain uses TRBV5-1 and TRBJ2-3; weak D call: TRBD2 (6 bases). Germline lookup yields CDR1 SGHRS and CDR2 YFSETQ. V was cut by 8 bases and J by 0 bases, with 16 bases left in between. The CDR3 extends over 15 amino acids. The CDR3 is CASSPTRSSTDTQYF. CDR3 nucleotides: TGCGCCAGTAGTCCGACTAGATCTAGCACAGATACGCAGTATTTT.

Here the CDR3 reads CASSLWGQGFNYGYTF. Here the CDR3 DNA reads TGCGCCAGCAGCCTATGGGGACAGGGGTTTAACTATGGCTACACCTTC. This rearrangement joins TRBV5-1 to TRBJ1-2, with 10 bases identical to TRBD1. V dropped 4 bases and J dropped 1; count of bases not matched to a gene: 7. The CDR3 has 16 amino acids. Germline values: CDR1 SGHRS, CDR2 YFSETQ.

The chain joins TRBV6-1 to TRBJ2-3, with 10 bases aligning to TRBD2. Losses at the gene ends were 8 bases for V and 11 bases for J; bases not matched to a gene: 13. The CDR3 consists of 14 residues. Germline assignment: CDR1 MNHNS and CDR2 SASEGT. CDR3 coding DNA: TGTGCCAGCGTGGGAGCGGGGGGGCAACATGGGCAGTATTTT. The encoded protein is CASVGAGGQHGQYF.

J is TRBJ1-4 and V is TRBV11-2; the match to TRBD1 covers 8 bases. This CDR3 spans 15 amino acids. Looked up from germline, CDR1 is SGHAT and CDR2 is FQNNGV. Trimming at V came to 4 bases and at J to 7 bases, leaving 8 bases not matched to a gene. The CDR3 here is CASSSDRVGIEKLFF. The CDR3 bases are TGTGCCAGCAGCTCGGACAGGGTGGGAATTGAAAAACTGTTTTTT.

The chain recombines TRBV5-5 with TRBJ1-4; D unclear. Germline lookup yields CDR1 SGHKS and CDR2 YYEKEE (reference sequence). V was cut by 4 bases and J by 8 bases, with 15 bases left in between. The CDR3 runs 14 residues. The CDR3 sequence: CASSRLGVLEKLFF. In DNA form, the CDR3 reads TGTGCCAGCAGCCGACTCGGCGTTCTCGAAAAACTGTTTTTT. Filled out from reference TRBV5-5 and TRBJ1-4, the complete variable domain reads DAGVTQSPTHLIKTRGQQVTLRCSPISGHKSVSWYQQVLGQGPQFIFQYYEKEERGRGNFPDRFSARQFPNYSSELNVNALLLGDSALYLCASSRLGVLEKLFFGSGTQLSVL.

V is TRBV2 and J is TRBJ2-1, with D perhaps TRBD1 (6 bases). The germline V gene encodes CDR1 SNHLY and CDR2 FYNNEI. The CDR3 spans 15 residues. V was trimmed by 6 bases and J by 6 bases, leaving 18 bases between them. CDR3 sequence (DNA): TGTGCCAGCAGCGCACAGGGAAATGTTGGCAATGAGCAGTTCTTC. This sequence encodes CASSAQGNVGNEQFF.

Judged by abundance, this clone is medium-sized. This chain links TRBV6-6 with TRBJ2-7; D ambiguous. Germline assignment: CDR1 MNHNY and CDR2 SVGAGI (reference sequence). The CDR3 runs 16 residues. Trimming took off 0 bases at V and 2 bases at J, with 14 bases between the two ends. This chain's CDR3 is CASSYSTRYLTYEQYF. The CDR3 DNA follows: TGTGCCAGCAGTTACTCGACGAGGTACCTGACCTACGAGCAGTACTTC.

Notes on this clone: An end of the junction does not agree with germline; a read error may underlie this. The chain recombines TRBV7-9 with TRBJ2-3, with 8 bases fitting TRBD2. CDR3 size: 18 residues. Germline-derived CDR1 and CDR2 are SEHNR and FQNEAQ (reference sequence). The CDR3 loop reads CSSSLELGRRGGTDTQYF. In nucleotides, the CDR3 is TGTTCCAGCAGCTTAGAGTTGGGAAGGCGGGGGGGCACAGATACGCAGTATTTT.

The rearrangement links TRBV5-1 to TRBJ2-3; the match to TRBD1 covers 8 bases. V lost 0 bases to trimming and J lost 4 bases; unmatched junction nucleotides: 7. The CDR3 is made up of 16 amino acids. Germline-derived CDR1 and CDR2 are SGHRS and YFSETQ. CDR3 bases: TGCGCCAGCAGCTTGGACGGACAGGGAGGCGCAGATACGCAGTATTTT. Protein: CASSLDGQGGADTQYF.

The chain recombines TRBV5-4 with TRBJ1-4; weak D call: TRBD1 (5 bases). V shed 1 base and J shed 5 bases, with 18 bases lying between them. The CDR3 sequence is 17 residues long. Germline CDR1 and CDR2: SGHNT and YYREEE (reference sequence). DNA for the CDR3: TGTGCCAGCAGCTTGTATAGGGGTGTGGAAGCGAATGAAAAACTGTTTTTT. Its translation is CASSLYRGVEANEKLFF.

This clone was found once. The chain combines TRBV29-1 with TRBJ2-7; 10 positions agree with TRBD1. The germline V gene has CDR1 SQVTM and CDR2 ANQGSEA. The CDR3 spans 13 residues. J was trimmed by 3 bases and V by 7 bases; bases with no gene match: 6. The CDR3 bases are TGCAGCGCTTGGGGACAGGGGTTCTACGAGCAGTACTTC. Protein: CSAWGQGFYEQYF.

The chain combines TRBV21-1 with TRBJ1-5; TRBD1 was called by the table and not checked on the DNA. TRBV21-1 is given as a pseudogene. This CDR3 is built from 16 residues. CDR3 region: CASSPQQGNSNQPQHF. The CDR3 DNA is TGTGCCAGCAGCCCCCAACAGGGAAATAGCAATCAGCCCCAGCATTTT.

This rearrangement joins TRBV11-2 to TRBJ1-1; TRBD1 might be the D (5 bases). CDR1 is SGHAT, CDR2 FQNNGV, per germline. The V gene lost 5 bases and the J gene lost 11 bases, with 15 bases spanning the gap. The CDR3 has 12 amino acids. CDR3 DNA sequence: TGTGCCAGCAGCCCAGACAGAAACACCGCTTTCTTT. Amino acids: CASSPDRNTAFF.

The chain combines TRBV11-2 with TRBJ2-1; TRBD1 agrees at 7 bases. The length of the CDR3 is 15 residues. The junction had 6 bases not matched to a gene; V was cut back by 5 bases and J by 2 bases. Germline V gene data show CDR1 as SGHAT and CDR2 as FQNNGV. The CDR3 here is CASSPNRGPYNEQFF. CDR3 DNA sequence: TGTGCCAGCAGCCCGAACAGGGGACCCTACAATGAGCAGTTCTTC.

J is TRBJ1-2 and V is TRBV7-9; D call uncertain. The CDR3 spans 12 residues. V lost 5 bases and J 6 bases, leaving 10 bases between the germline ends. Germline CDR1 and CDR2: SEHNR and FQNEAQ (reference sequence). The CDR3 sequence is CASSLTGNGYTF. CDR3 nucleotide sequence: TGTGCCAGCAGCCTCACGGGTAATGGCTACACCTTC.

The chain carries TRBV18 and TRBJ2-3, with 12 positions matching TRBD2. The V gene's germline CDR1 is KGHSH and CDR2 LQKENI. The J segment lost 5 bases and the V segment lost 0 bases, leaving 3 bases of the junction unmatched. The CDR3 extends over 16 amino acids. CDR3 region: CASSPPLAGGRDTQYF. As DNA, the CDR3 is TGTGCCAGCTCACCACCGCTAGCGGGGGGGAGAGATACGCAGTATTTT.

The chain has TRBV10-2 and TRBJ2-5; TRBD2 aligns across 9 bases. Per the germline V gene, CDR1 is WSHSY and CDR2 is SAAADI. CDR3 length: 15 amino acids. V shed 6 bases and J 6 bases; nucleotides not matched to a gene: 11. CDR3 region: CASRYSGTSLKTQYF. CDR3 in DNA: TGCGCCAGCAGATACTCCGGGACTAGCTTGAAGACCCAGTACTTC.

The sample holds one count of this clone. The V call is TRBV29-1, the J call TRBJ2-5, with D perhaps TRBD1 (5 bases). Germline V gene lookup returns CDR1 SQVTM and CDR2 ANQGSEA. This CDR3 is 13 amino acids long. Trimming removed 3 bases at V and 4 bases at J, with 12 bases between. The chain's CDR3 is CSVDREDRETQYF. The CDR3 nucleotides are TGCAGCGTTGACAGGGAAGATCGAGAGACCCAGTACTTC.

This sequence joins TRBV5-1 and TRBJ1-2; 9 bases match TRBD1. Germline V CDR1 and CDR2: SGHRS, YFSETQ. CDR3 length: 15 amino acids. V lost 4 bases and J lost 8; bases outside the gene matches: 12. The CDR3 loop reads CASSPGQGGKGGYTF. CDR3 nucleotide sequence: TGCGCCAGCAGCCCGGGACAGGGTGGAAAGGGAGGCTACACCTTC.

The chain recombines TRBV6-5 with TRBJ2-2; D call uncertain. The germline V gene has CDR1 MNHEY and CDR2 SVGAGI. V was pared by 5 bases and J by 2 bases, with 3 bases between. The CDR3 is made up of 12 amino acids. The CDR3 is CASSRNTGELFF. The CDR3 coding sequence is TGTGCCAGCAGTCGTAACACCGGGGAGCTGTTTTTT.

The rearrangement links TRBV7-3 to TRBJ2-2; 11 bases line up with TRBD1. CDR3 length: 16 amino acids. Per the germline V gene, CDR1 is SGHTA and CDR2 is FQGTGA. V dropped 6 bases and J dropped 3; count of bases not matched to a gene: 6. The DNA for the CDR3 is TGTGCCAGCAGTTCCGGACAGGGGGCCTACACCGGGGAGCTGTTTTTT. It specifies CASSSGQGAYTGELFF. Supplemented by reference TRBV7-3 and TRBJ2-2, the full variable domain reads GAGVSQTPSNKVTEKGKYVELRCDPISGHTALYWYRQSLGQGPEFLIYFQGTGAADDSGLPNDRFFAVRPEGSVSTLKIQRTERGDSAVYLCASSSGQGAYTGELFFGEGSRLTVL.